This T cell receptor beta chain comes out of a study of T cell responses to AZD1222 COVID-19 vaccine. Regarding the study as a whole: Repertoire samples came only from after the peak T cell response. Once two AZD1222 doses were given, Spike-specific TCR breadth and depth went up. There were mostly white British donors and more females than males, and clonal diversity was possibly underestimated. Variant regions that are unmutated are reportedly the target of nearly half of spike-specific TCRs.

Germline values: CDR1 MNHNS, CDR2 SASEGT. The CDR3 is made up of 13 amino acids. Trimming removed 0 bases at V and 5 bases at J, with 7 bases between. Sequencing was performed with immunoSEQ multiplex PCR; in TCRdb, only in-frame clones are kept and a portion is missing. The sample has 80,000 to 100,000 clones, about 90% seen once. About this clone: The antigen is undetermined.

The chain links TRBV6-1 to TRBJ1-1, with unresolved D. The sample here was peripheral blood, taken on day 0 of MenACWY control vaccination. The sequence was obtained from an adult in good health. CDR3 DNA sequence: TGTGCCAGCAGTGAAGCACCGGGTACTGAAGCTTTCTTT. Its translation: CASSEAPGTEAFF.